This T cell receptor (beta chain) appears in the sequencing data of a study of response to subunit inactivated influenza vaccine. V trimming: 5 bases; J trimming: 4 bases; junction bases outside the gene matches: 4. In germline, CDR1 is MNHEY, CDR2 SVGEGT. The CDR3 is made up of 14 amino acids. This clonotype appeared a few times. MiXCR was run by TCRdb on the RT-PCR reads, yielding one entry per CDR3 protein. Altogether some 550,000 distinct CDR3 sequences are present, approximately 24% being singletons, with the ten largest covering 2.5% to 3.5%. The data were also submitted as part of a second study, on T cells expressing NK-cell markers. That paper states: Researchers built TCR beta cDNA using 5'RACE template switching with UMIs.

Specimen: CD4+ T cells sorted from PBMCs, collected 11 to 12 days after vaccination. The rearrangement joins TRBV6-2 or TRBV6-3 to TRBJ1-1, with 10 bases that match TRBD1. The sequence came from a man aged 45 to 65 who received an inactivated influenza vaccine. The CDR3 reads CASSSRTGGTEAFF. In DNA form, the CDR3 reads TGTGCCAGCAGTAGCAGGACAGGGGGCACTGAAGCTTTCTTT.